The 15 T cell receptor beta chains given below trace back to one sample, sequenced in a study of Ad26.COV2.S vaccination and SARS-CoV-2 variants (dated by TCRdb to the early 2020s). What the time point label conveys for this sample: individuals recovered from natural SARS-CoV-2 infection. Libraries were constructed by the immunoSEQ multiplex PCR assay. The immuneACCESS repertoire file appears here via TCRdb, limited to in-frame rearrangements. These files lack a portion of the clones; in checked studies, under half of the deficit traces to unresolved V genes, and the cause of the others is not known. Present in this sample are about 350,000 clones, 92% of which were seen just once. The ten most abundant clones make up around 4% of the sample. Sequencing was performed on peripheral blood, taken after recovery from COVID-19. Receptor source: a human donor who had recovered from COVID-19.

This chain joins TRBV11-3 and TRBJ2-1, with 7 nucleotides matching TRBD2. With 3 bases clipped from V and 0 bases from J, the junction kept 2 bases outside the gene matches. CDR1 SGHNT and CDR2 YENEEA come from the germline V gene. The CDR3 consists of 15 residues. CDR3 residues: CASSFGGSSYNEQFF. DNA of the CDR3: TGTGCCAGCAGCTTCGGGGGGAGCTCCTACAATGAGCAGTTCTTC.

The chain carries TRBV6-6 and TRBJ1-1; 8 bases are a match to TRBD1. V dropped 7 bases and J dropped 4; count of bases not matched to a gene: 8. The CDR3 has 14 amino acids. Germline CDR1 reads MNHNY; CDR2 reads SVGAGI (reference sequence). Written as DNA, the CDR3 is TGTGCCAGCACCTTGACAGGGGCGGGCACTGAAGCTTTCTTT. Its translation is CASTLTGAGTEAFF.

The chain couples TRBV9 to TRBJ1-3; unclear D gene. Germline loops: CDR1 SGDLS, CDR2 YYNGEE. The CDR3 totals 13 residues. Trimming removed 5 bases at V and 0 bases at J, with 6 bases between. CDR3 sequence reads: CASRRDSGNTIYF. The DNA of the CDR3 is TGTGCCAGCAGAAGGGACTCTGGAAACACCATATATTTT.

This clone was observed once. This CDR3 reads CASDDTYTDTQYF. The CDR3 DNA reads TGTGCCAGCGATGACACTTACACAGATACGCAGTATTTT. The chain uses TRBV7-9 and TRBJ2-3; D gene ambiguous. Germline V CDR1 and CDR2: SEHNR, FQNEAQ (reference sequence). V was pared by 8 bases and J by 2 bases, with 11 bases between. This CDR3 comprises 13 residues.

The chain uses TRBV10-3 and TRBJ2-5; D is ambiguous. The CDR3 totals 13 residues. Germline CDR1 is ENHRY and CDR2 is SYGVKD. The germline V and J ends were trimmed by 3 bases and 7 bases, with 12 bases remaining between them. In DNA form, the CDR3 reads TGTGCCATCAGTGACTTGGAAGACGGGACCCAGTACTTC. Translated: CAISDLEDGTQYF.

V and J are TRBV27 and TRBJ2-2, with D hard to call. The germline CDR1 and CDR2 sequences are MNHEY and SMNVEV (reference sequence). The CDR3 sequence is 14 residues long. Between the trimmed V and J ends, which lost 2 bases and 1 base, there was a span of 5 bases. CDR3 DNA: TGTGCCAGCAGTTTAAAGCTGAACACCGGGGAGCTGTTTTTT. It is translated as CASSLKLNTGELFF.

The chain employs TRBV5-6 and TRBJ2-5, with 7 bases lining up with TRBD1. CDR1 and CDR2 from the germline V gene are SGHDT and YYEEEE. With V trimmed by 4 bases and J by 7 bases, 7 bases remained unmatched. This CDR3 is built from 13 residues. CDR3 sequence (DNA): TGTGCCAGCAGCCTCGACAGGGTGGTGACCCAGTACTTC. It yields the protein CASSLDRVVTQYF.

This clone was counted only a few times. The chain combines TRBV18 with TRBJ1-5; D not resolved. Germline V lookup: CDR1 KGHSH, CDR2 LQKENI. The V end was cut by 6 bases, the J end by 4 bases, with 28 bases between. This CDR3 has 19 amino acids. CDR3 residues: CASSTLGPGSNVGNQPQHF. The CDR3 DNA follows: TGTGCCAGCTCTACTCTAGGCCCAGGTTCGAACGTGGGGAATCAGCCCCAGCATTTT.

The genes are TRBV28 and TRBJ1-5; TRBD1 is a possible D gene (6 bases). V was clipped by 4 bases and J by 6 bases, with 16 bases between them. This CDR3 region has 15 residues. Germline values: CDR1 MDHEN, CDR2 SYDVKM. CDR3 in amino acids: CASSSHREAGQPQHF. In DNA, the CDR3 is TGTGCCAGCAGTTCCCACAGGGAGGCGGGTCAGCCCCAGCATTTT.

The CDR3 reads CASSQGTSGGAEGEQFF. The CDR3 bases are TGCGCCAGCAGCCAAGGGACTAGCGGGGGGGCTGAGGGTGAGCAGTTCTTC. The chain combines TRBV4-1 with TRBJ2-1, with TRBD2 matching over 15 bases. In germline, CDR1 is MGHRA, CDR2 YSYEKL. The V gene end was trimmed by 1 base and the J gene end by 9 bases; junction bases not matched to a gene: 7. The CDR3 consists of 17 residues.

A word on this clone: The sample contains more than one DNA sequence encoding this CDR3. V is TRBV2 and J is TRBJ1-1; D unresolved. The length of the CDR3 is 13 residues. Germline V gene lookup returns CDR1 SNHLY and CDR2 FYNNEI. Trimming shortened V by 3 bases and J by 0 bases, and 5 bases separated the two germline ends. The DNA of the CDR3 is TGTGCCAGCAGTGACAGATTGAACACTGAAGCTTTCTTT. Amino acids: CASSDRLNTEAFF.

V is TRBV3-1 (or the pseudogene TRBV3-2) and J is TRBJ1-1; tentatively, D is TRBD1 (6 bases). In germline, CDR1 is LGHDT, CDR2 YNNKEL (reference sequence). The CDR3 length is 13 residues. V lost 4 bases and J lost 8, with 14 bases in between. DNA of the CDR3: TGTGCCAGCAGCCTGTTGTCGGGGGCCGAAGCTTTCTTT. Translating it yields CASSLLSGAEAFF.

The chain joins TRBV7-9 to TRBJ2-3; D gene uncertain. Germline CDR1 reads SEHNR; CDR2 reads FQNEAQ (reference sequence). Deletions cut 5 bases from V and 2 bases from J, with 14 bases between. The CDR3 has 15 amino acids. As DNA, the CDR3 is TGTGCCAGCAGCCCCCCCCTACGTTTCACAGATACGCAGTATTTT. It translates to CASSPPLRFTDTQYF.

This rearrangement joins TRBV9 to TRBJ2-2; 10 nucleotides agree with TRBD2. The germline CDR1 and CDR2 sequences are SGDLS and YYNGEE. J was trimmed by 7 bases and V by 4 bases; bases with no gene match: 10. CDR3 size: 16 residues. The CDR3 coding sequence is TGTGCCAGCAGCCCCAGCGGGGGGGCCCCCCGCGGGGAGCTGTTTTTT. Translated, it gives CASSPSGGAPRGELFF.

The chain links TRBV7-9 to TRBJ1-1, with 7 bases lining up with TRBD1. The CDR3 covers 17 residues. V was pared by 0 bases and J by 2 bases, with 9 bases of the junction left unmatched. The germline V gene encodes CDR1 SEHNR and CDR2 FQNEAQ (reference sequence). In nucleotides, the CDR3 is TGTGCCAGCAGCTTAGCGCGTCGGACAGGCCCTAACACTGAAGCTTTCTTT. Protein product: CASSLARRTGPNTEAFF.